Below, 13 T cell receptor beta chains from the same sample are listed, as sequenced in a study of T cells expressing NK-cell markers. TCRdb reworked the 5' RACE reads into one entry per CDR3 protein, no DNA. The sample holds 500,000 to 700,000 distinct CDR3 sequences. Sequenced: blood T cells: a sorted CD56 or NKG2C T cell subset, CD4+ or CD8+ T cells, or bulk PBMC T cells (not recorded which). Receptors were obtained from a young man in good health.

The chain couples TRBV7-9 to TRBJ2-3; the D call from TCRdb, TRBD2, cannot be confirmed without DNA. Germline V lookup: CDR1 SEHNR, CDR2 FQNEAQ (reference sequence). The CDR3 loop spans 15 amino acids. The CDR3 here is CASSGLAGEADTQYF.

The J gene is TRBJ2-5, the V gene TRBV12-3 or TRBV12-4; TCRdb lists TRBD2, though no DNA is available to test this call. CDR3 length: 13 amino acids. The CDR3 reads CASSRTSEETQYF.

The CDR3 sequence is CASSPADRDEKLFF. The chain links TRBV18 to TRBJ1-4; absent DNA, TCRdb's TRBD1 call cannot be checked. Germline values: CDR1 KGHSH, CDR2 LQKENI. The CDR3 consists of 14 residues.

The chain has TRBV12-3 or TRBV12-4 and TRBJ1-5; there is no DNA to check the TCRdb D call of TRBD1. The CDR3 runs to 17 residues. CDR3: CASRPGTGGPSNQPQHF.

This chain links TRBV27 with TRBJ1-3. Germline V gene lookup returns CDR1 MNHEY and CDR2 SMNVEV (reference sequence). This CDR3 region has 15 residues. The CDR3 loop reads CASSWVRHAGNTIYF.

This sequence joins TRBV12-3 or TRBV12-4 and TRBJ2-3; TCRdb gives TRBD2 as the D gene, but with no DNA this cannot be confirmed. This CDR3 spans 17 amino acids. CDR3: CASSFFGLVGLTDTQYF.

The chain couples TRBV5-1 to TRBJ2-1; TCRdb lists TRBD1, though no DNA is available to test this call. Germline V gives CDR1 SGHRS, CDR2 YFSETQ. This CDR3 spans 14 amino acids. This chain's CDR3 is CASSLGSRVNEQFF. The full variable domain, in which reference TRBV5-1 and TRBJ2-1 provide the parts outside the CDR3, is KAGVTQTPRYLIKTRGQQVTLSCSPISGHRSVSWYQQTPGQGLQFLFEYFSETQRNKGNFPGRFSGRQFSNSRSEMNVSTLELGDSALYLCASSLGSRVNEQFFGPGTRLTVL.

The chain couples TRBV12-3 or TRBV12-4 to TRBJ2-5; TCRdb gives TRBD2 as the D gene, but with no DNA this cannot be confirmed. The CDR3 sequence is 15 residues long. CDR3 protein: CASSLGGQGEETQYF.

This sequence joins TRBV20-1 and TRBJ2-1; TCRdb proposes TRBD2, but this gene call is untestable without DNA. Germline lookup yields CDR1 DFQATT and CDR2 SNEGSKA (reference sequence). CDR3 length: 15 amino acids. CDR3: CSARAPSGSYNEQFF.

CDR3 protein: CASRTIGTGTTSGRLDEQFF. The rearrangement links TRBV19 to TRBJ2-1; TCRdb returns TRBD2, unconfirmable since there is no DNA. Germline CDR1 is LNHDA and CDR2 is SQIVND (reference sequence). CDR3 length: 20 amino acids.

This chain links TRBV4-1 with TRBJ2-3; TCRdb reports TRBD2, a call that lacks DNA to check it against. The germline CDR1 and CDR2 sequences are MGHRA and YSYEKL. This CDR3 region has 16 residues. The CDR3 sequence is CASSAPLAGSTDTQYF.

This chain connects TRBV2 to TRBJ2-2; the TCRdb D gene call, TRBD2, has no DNA to confirm it. This CDR3 has 14 residues. Germline V CDR1 and CDR2: SNHLY, FYNNEI. The CDR3 loop reads CASTRQGGTGELFF.

This CDR3 reads CASRYARGNEKLFF. The chain uses TRBV6-5 and TRBJ1-4; the D call from TCRdb, TRBD1, cannot be confirmed without DNA. Germline V gene data show CDR1 as MNHEY and CDR2 as SVGAGI. The CDR3 totals 14 residues.